A selection of T cell receptor beta chains follows, all from one sample in a study of blood T cell repertoires in COVID-19. Measured with immunoSEQ multiplex PCR; TCRdb has only the in-frame clones, and not every one. The data hold around 150,000 clones, with about 85% observed a single time. Sequenced sample: peripheral blood. Source of these receptors: a human donor with acute or convalescent COVID-19. The donor label of this sample is uncertain. The CDR3 runs from the conserved cysteine through the conserved F or W. The D gene is left open where the match is weak. Clone size is given for some rows only: seen once, a few or many times, or a class if the clone is expanded.

17 TRBJ1-2 . TRBV5-6 . TGTGCCAGCAGCTTGGCCTCCCAACAGCTCACTAACTATGGCTACACCTTC CASSLASQQLTNYGYTF
14 TRBJ1-2 . TRBV7-2 . TGTGCCAGCAGCTTTCCGGGGTCTGCCTATGGCTACACCTTC CASSFPGSAYGYTF
15 TRBJ1-6 few TRBV7-2 . TGTGCCAGCAGCTTAGAATCGGGGAATAATTCACCCCTCCACTTT CASSLESGNNSPLHF
11 TRBJ1-2 . TRBV10-3 . TGTGCCATCAGTGAATCCGTCCTCTACACCTTC CAISESVLYTF
16 TRBJ1-3 few TRBV3-1/TRBV3-2 TRBD1 TGTGCCAGCAGCCTCGTCAGGGGGCGGAGTGGAAACACCATATATTTT CASSLVRGRSGNTIYF
15 TRBJ2-3 . TRBV11-3 TRBD2 TGTGCCAGCAGCCGAGGGACTAGCGGGGGTAATACGCAGTATTTT CASSRGTSGGNTQYF
12 TRBJ1-1 once TRBV2 . TGTGCCAGAAAGGGGGTGGATAGGGAAGCTTTCTTT CARKGVDREAFF
13 TRBJ1-4 . TRBV29-1 . TGCAGCGCCCCCAGGGAAGGGGATGAAAAACTGTTTTTT CSAPREGDEKLFF
16 TRBJ1-2 . TRBV6-1 . TGTGCCAGCAGTGAAGGTCGAGACTCAGGAGGCTATGGCTACACCTTC CASSEGRDSGGYGYTF
14 TRBJ2-7 . TRBV5-1 . TGCGCCAGCACAACCACGACAGGATCCTACGAGCAGTACTTC CASTTTTGSYEQYF
15 TRBJ1-3 . TRBV7-6 TRBD1 TGTGCCAGCAGCTCCCCCAGGGGGCCTGGAAACACCATATATTTT CASSSPRGPGNTIYF
14 TRBJ2-1 . TRBV27 . . CASSLSFGQGAGLF
12 TRBJ1-5 . TRBV24-1 . TGTGCCACCGGTACAGGGAATCAGCCCCAGCATTTT CATGTGNQPQHF
15 TRBJ2-3 . TRBV7-2 TRBD2 TGTGCCAGCAGCTACCGGGCTAGCGGGACAGATACGCAGTATTTT CASSYRASGTDTQYF
15 TRBJ1-5 . TRBV18 TRBD1 TGTGCCAGCTCAAAGGGACAGAATAGCAATCAGCCCCAGCATTTT CASSKGQNSNQPQHF
16 TRBJ1-4 . TRBV19 . TGTGCCAGTACCCGTAGAGATGTGGCAACTAATGAAAAACTGTTTTTT CASTRRDVATNEKLFF
13 TRBJ1-5 . TRBV6-2/TRBV6-3 . TGTGCCAGCAGTTCTAGCCGTCTTCGGCCCCAGCATTTT CASSSSRLRPQHF
15 TRBJ1-2 few TRBV7-9 . TGTGCCAGCAGCAATGGGGGGGCTGTGTACTATGGCTACACCTTC CASSNGGAVYYGYTF
14 TRBJ2-5 . TRBV18 . TGTGCCAGCTCAGTTCTAGGTAGAGAAGAGACCCAGTACTTC CASSVLGREETQYF
13 TRBJ1-2 . TRBV7-9 . TGTGCCAGCAGCCCCACAGGGACCTATGGCTACACCTTC CASSPTGTYGYTF
14 TRBJ2-5 . TRBV18 . TGTGCCAGCTCACCACCATTAGTGAGGGAGACCCAGTACTTC CASSPPLVRETQYF
16 TRBJ2-7 . TRBV12-5 TRBD2 TGTGCTAGTGGCCAGGGACTAGCGGGGGGGCTTTACGAGCAGTACTTC CASGQGLAGGLYEQYF
16 TRBJ2-2 once TRBV4-1 TRBD1 TGCGCCAGCAGCCCGGCCAGGGGGCCGGACACCGGGGAGCTGTTTTTT CASSPARGPDTGELFF
15 TRBJ1-1 . TRBV5-1 . TGCGCCAGCACCCCTACCGGACAGCTGAACACTGAAGCTTTCTTT CASTPTGQLNTEAFF
17 TRBJ2-1 . TRBV9 TRBD1 TGTGCCAGCAGCCCTAAACCGGGGACAGGGAACAACAATGAGCAGTTCTTC CASSPKPGTGNNNEQFF
15 TRBJ2-1 . TRBV24-1 . TGTGCCACCAGTGATGTGATGACGGGGGTGAATGAGCAGTTCTTC CATSDVMTGVNEQFF
14 TRBJ1-5 . TRBV7-2 . TGTGCCAGCAGCCCTCAGGGTAGCAATCAGCCCCAGCATTTT CASSPQGSNQPQHF
15 TRBJ1-5 . TRBV6-5 TRBD1 TGTGCCAGCAGTCGAGGGGGCGCTGGAAATCAGCCCCAGCATTTT CASSRGGAGNQPQHF